This T cell receptor beta chain is from a study of tumor-infiltrating lymphocytes in primary liver carcinoma. Between roughly 20 and 31 mg of unsorted bulk tissue served as the source from which RNA and DNA were co-extracted. The researchers produced TCR beta cDNA from roughly 500 ng total RNA with a constant-region primer. The TCR beta library was amplified through three nested multiplex PCR rounds in a modified ARM-PCR procedure. MiXCR, applied by TCRdb to the multiplex PCR reads, yields one record per CDR3 protein. Among approximately 110,000 distinct CDR3 sequences, 55% to 65% were seen once, and the ten largest hold around 9.7%. Notes on this clonotype: With a much larger clone just one base away, this may be a read error.

The sample consisted of liver tumor tissue from sampling region 1. Stated subset: tumor region T1, superior pole. This receptor was identified in an older woman with primary liver carcinoma and hepatitis B virus infection.

DNA of the CDR3: TGTGCCAGCAGTTACTCAAGGACCACTGAAGCTTTCTTT. This sequence encodes CASSYSRTTEAFF. V gene TRBV6-5 combines with J gene TRBJ1-1; D call uncertain. The V and J ends lost 0 bases and 4 bases respectively, with 6 bases between them. The length of the CDR3 is 13 residues. Germline loops: CDR1 MNHEY, CDR2 SVGAGI.